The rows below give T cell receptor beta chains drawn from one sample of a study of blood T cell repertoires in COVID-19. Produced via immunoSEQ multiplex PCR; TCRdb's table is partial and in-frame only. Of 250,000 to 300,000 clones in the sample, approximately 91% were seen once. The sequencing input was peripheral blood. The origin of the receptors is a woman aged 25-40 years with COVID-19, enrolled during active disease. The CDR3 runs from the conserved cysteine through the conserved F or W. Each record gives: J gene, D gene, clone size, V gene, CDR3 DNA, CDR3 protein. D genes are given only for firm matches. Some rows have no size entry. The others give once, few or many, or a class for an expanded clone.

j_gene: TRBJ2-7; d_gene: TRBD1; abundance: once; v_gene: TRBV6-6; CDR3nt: TGTGCCAGCAGTTACTCACAGGGGGCCTACGAGCAGTACTTC; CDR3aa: CASSYSQGAYEQYF
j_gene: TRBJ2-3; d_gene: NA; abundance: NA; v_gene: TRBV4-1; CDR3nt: TGCGCCAGCAGCCAAGATGCCCCCCCCGCGGGATCGGGGGATACGCAGTATTTT; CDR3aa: CASSQDAPPAGSGDTQYF
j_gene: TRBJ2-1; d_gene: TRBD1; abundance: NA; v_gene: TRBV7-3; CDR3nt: TGTGCCAGCAGCCCACAGGGGAGCTCCTACAATGAGCAGTTCTTC; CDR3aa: CASSPQGSSYNEQFF
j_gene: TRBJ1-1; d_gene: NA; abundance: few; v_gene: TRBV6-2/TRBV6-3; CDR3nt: TGTGCCAGCAGTTACTCCTACGAAGCTTTCTTT; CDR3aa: CASSYSYEAFF
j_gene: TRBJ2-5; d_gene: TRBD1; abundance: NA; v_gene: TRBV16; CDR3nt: TGTGCCAGCAGCCACTCAATCACTCCGAAGACAGGGGAAGAGACCCAGTACTTC; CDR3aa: CASSHSITPKTGEETQYF
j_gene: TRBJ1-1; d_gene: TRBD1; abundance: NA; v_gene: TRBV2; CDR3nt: TGTGCCAGAGGACAGGGAATTGGGAACACTGAAGCTTTCTTT; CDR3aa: CARGQGIGNTEAFF
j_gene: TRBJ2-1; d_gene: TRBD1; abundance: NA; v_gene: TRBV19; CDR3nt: TGTGCCAGTAGTCCCCGGAGGGGGGACAGGGGACAGTGGAATGAGCAGTTCTTC; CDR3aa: CASSPRRGDRGQWNEQFF
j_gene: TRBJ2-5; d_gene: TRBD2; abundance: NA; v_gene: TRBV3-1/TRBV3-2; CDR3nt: TGTGCCTGGGGCGGACTAGGAGAGACCCAGTACTTC; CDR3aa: CAWGGLGETQYF
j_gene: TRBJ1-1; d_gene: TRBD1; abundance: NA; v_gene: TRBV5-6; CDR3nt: TGTGCCAGCAGCTTGGTGAAGGGACAGGATTACACTGAAGCTTTCTTT; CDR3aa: CASSLVKGQDYTEAFF
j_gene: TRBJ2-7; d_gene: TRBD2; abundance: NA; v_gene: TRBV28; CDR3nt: TGTGCCAGCAGTTTACTAGCGGGAGTTTGGGAGCAGTACTTC; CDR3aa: CASSLLAGVWEQYF
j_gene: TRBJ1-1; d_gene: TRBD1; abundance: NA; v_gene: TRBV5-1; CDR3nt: TGCGCCAGCAGCTCGACAGGGACCCCTGAAGCTTTCTTT; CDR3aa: CASSSTGTPEAFF
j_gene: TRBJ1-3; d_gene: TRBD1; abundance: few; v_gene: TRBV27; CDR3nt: TGTGCCAGCAGTCGTATTCGCCAGGGGGCAGGGGCTGGAAACACCATATATTTT; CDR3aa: CASSRIRQGAGAGNTIYF
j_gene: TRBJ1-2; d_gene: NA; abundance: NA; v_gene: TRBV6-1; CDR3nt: TGTGCCAGCTCCGGGGGGTATGGCTACACCTTC; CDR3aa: CASSGGYGYTF
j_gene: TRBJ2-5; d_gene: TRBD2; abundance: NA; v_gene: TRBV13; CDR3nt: TGTGCCAGCAGCTTTAGCGGGAGGGAGACCCAGTACTTC; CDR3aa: CASSFSGRETQYF
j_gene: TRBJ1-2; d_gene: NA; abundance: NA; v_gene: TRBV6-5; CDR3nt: TGTGCCAGCAGTTCCCGGGACACGCAAGGCTACACCTTC; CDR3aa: CASSSRDTQGYTF
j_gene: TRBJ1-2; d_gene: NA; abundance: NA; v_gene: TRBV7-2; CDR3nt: TGTGCCAGCAGCCCCCAAGGACAGAACTATGGCTACACCTTC; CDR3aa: CASSPQGQNYGYTF
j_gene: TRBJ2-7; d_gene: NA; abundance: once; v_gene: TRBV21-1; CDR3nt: TGTGCCAGCAGCTCCCGTGGACCCCTAGGCGGGACGCAGAAATACGAGCAGTACTTC; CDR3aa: CASSSRGPLGGTQKYEQYF
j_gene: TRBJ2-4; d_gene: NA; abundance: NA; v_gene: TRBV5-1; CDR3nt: TGCGCCAGCAGCTGGGGGGGCCTCGGCAACATTCAGTACTTC; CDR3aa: CASSWGGLGNIQYF
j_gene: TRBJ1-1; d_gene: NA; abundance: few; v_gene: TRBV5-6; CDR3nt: TGTGCCAGCAGCTTGGGACAGAGAAACACTGAAGCTTTCTTT; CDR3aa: CASSLGQRNTEAFF
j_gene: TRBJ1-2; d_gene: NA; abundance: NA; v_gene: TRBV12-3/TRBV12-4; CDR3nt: TGTGCCAGCAGTTCAGGAGGGTATGGCTACACCTTC; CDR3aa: CASSSGGYGYTF
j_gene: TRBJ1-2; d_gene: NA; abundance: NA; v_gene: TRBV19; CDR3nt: TGTGCCAGTAGCCCTAAGACGGGTAACTATGGCTACACCTTC; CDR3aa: CASSPKTGNYGYTF
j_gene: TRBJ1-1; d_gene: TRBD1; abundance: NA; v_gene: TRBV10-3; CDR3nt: TGTGCCATCAGTGATCTCCCGACAGGGGAGAACACTGAAGCTTTCTTT; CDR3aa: CAISDLPTGENTEAFF
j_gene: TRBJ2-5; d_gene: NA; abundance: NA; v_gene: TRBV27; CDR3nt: TGTGCCAGCAGTGGCCGGAGAGGGACCCAGTACTTC; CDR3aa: CASSGRRGTQYF
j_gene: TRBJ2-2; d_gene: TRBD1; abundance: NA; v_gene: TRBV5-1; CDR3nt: TGCGCCAGCAGCATTCTAGGGGGCGCGGACACCGGGGAGCTGTTTTTT; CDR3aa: CASSILGGADTGELFF
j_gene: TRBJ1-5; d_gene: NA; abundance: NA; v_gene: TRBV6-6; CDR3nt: TGTGCCAGCAGTTACGAGGCAGGGGAGCGCCAGCCCCAGCATTTT; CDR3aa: CASSYEAGERQPQHF
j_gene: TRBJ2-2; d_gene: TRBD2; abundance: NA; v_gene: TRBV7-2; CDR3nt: TGTGCCAGCAGCTTATTGACGGGGGGAACCGGGGAGCTGTTTTTT; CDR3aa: CASSLLTGGTGELFF
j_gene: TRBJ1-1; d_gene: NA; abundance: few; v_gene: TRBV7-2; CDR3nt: TGTGCCAGCAGCTTAGCACGGTTGAACACTGAAGCTTTCTTT; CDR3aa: CASSLARLNTEAFF
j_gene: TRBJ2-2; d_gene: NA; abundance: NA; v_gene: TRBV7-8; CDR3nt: TGTGCCAGCAGCTTAGCGAGTTCTTTATCTAGCTCTGACACCGGGGAGCTGTTTTTT; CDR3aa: CASSLASSLSSSDTGELFF
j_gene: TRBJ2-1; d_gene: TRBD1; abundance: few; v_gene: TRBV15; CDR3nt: TGTGCCACCAGCGGACAGGTGCAGTCCTACAATGAGCAGTTCTTC; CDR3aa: CATSGQVQSYNEQFF
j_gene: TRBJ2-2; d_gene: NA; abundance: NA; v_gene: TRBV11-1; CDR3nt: TGTGCCAGCAGCTTTACAGGGAAGATCACCGGGGAGCTGTTTTTT; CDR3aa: CASSFTGKITGELFF
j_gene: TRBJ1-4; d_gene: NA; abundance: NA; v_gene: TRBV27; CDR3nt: TGTGCCAGCAGACGGGGGAGGACTAATGAAAAACTGTTTTTT; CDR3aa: CASRRGRTNEKLFF
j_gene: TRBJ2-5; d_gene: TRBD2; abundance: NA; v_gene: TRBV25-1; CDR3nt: TGTGCCAGCAGTACCAGCGGGAGGGCCGTTGAGACCCAGTACTTC; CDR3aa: CASSTSGRAVETQYF
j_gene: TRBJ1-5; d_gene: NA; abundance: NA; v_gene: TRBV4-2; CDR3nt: TGTGCCAGCAGCCAAGAAGGCGGGGCAAACGGAAATCAGCCCCAGCATTTT; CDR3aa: CASSQEGGANGNQPQHF
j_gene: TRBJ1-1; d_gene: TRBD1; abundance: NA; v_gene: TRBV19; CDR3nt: TGTGCCAGTAGCCGGACAGGGGGAAACACTGAAGCTTTCTTT; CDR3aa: CASSRTGGNTEAFF
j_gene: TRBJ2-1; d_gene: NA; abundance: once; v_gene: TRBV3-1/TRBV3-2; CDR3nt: TGTGCCAGCAGCCAAGCTGAGGCTGAGCAGTTCTTC; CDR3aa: CASSQAEAEQFF
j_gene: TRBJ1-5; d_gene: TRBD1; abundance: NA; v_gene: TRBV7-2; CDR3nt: TGTGCCAGCAGCTCCGGGACAGATAGCAATCAGCCCCAGCATTTT; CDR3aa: CASSSGTDSNQPQHF
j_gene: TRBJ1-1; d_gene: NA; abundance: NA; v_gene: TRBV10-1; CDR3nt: TGCGCCAGCAGTGAGACGGTCCAGGGGAACACTGAAGCTTTCTTT; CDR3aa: CASSETVQGNTEAFF
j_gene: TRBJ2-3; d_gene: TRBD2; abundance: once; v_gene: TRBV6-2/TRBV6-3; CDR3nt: TGTGCCAGCAGTTCTGGACTAGCTGTACGCACAGATACGCAGTATTTT; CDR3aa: CASSSGLAVRTDTQYF
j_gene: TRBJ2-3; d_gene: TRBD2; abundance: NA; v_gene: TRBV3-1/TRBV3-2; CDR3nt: TGTGCCAGCAGCCAACCCACGACTAGCGGGATTACAGATACGCAGTATTTT; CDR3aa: CASSQPTTSGITDTQYF
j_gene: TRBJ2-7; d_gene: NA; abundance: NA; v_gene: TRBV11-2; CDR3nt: TGTGCCAGCAGCTTAAAGGGGATCGAGCAGTACTTC; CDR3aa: CASSLKGIEQYF
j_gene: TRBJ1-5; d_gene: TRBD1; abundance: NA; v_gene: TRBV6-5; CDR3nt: TGTGCCAGCAGCTGGGACAGGGACCAGCCCCAGCATTTT; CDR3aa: CASSWDRDQPQHF
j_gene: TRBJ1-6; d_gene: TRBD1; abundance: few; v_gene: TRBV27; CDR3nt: TGTGCCAGCAGTTTATCGGGGACAGGGATTAACTCACCCCTCCACTTT; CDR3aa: CASSLSGTGINSPLHF